A single sample gave rise to the 17 T cell receptor beta chains below, sequenced in a study of shared T cell receptors in the human thymus. Profiled with immunoSEQ multiplex PCR; TCRdb holds only in-frame clones, not every one. Of hundreds of thousands of clones detected, approximately 90% appear once; the ten largest clones hold around 0.01%. These same data were also listed under a study on human thymus T cells.

Material for sequencing was thymocytes. The receptors were sampled from a boy younger than two with a congenital heart defect.

The chain couples TRBV2 to TRBJ2-3; TRBD2 matches 9 bases. Germline V gene sequence: CDR1 SNHLY, CDR2 FYNNEI. Losses at the gene ends were 3 bases for V and 4 bases for J; bases not matched to a gene: 8. This CDR3 region has 16 residues. The CDR3 region has the DNA TGTGCCAGCAGTGAGGAGGCGGGAGGGCGGGCAGATACGCAGTATTTT. It specifies CASSEEAGGRADTQYF.

This chain's CDR3 is CASSPPTLSGNTIYF. CDR3 sequence (DNA): TGTGCCAGCAGTCCCCCGACACTCTCTGGAAACACCATATATTTT. The chain carries TRBV28 and TRBJ1-3; D not resolved. This CDR3 is 15 amino acids long. V lost 5 bases and J 0 bases, leaving 11 bases between the germline ends. CDR1 is MDHEN and CDR2 is SYDVKM in the germline V gene. Full variable domain (missing parts from reference TRBV28 and TRBJ1-3): DVKVTQSSRYLVKRTGEKVFLECVQDMDHENMFWYRQDPGLGLRLIYFSYDVKMKEKGDIPEGYSVSREKKERFSLILESASTNQTSMYLCASSPPTLSGNTIYFGEGSWLTVV.

V gene TRBV30 combines with J gene TRBJ1-1, with D possibly TRBD1 on 6 matching bases. Trimming cost V 4 bases and J 4 bases, with 22 bases left between them. Germline V lookup: CDR1 GTSNPN, CDR2 SVGIG (reference sequence). CDR3 size: 16 residues. The CDR3 region is CAWTPAGGGEGTEAFF. The CDR3 DNA reads TGTGCCTGGACCCCAGCGGGGGGCGGTGAGGGCACTGAAGCTTTCTTT.

The chain links TRBV27 to TRBJ2-1, with 10 nucleotides matching TRBD2. This CDR3 has 18 residues. V was clipped by 5 bases and J by 5 bases; unmatched bases: 15. The germline CDR1 and CDR2 sequences are MNHEY and SMNVEV (reference sequence). The CDR3 DNA is TGTGCCAGCAGTCCCGGAATAGTCCCAGCGGGAGGGCACAATGAGCAGTTCTTC. It yields the protein CASSPGIVPAGGHNEQFF.

This chain links TRBV4-3 with TRBJ2-1; 7 bases line up with TRBD2. Germline loops: CDR1 LGHNA, CDR2 YSLEER. V lost 4 bases to trimming and J lost 10 bases; unmatched junction nucleotides: 16. This CDR3 is 16 amino acids long. The CDR3: CASSPALGGRPWEQFF. CDR3 bases: TGCGCCAGCAGCCCCGCCTTGGGCGGGAGACCGTGGGAGCAGTTCTTC.

The chain couples TRBV6-6 to TRBJ2-5, with 7 bases matching TRBD1. The CDR3 covers 13 residues. Trimming cost V 5 bases and J 3 bases; bases outside gene matches: 3. Per germline, CDR1 MNHNY and CDR2 SVGAGI (reference sequence). This CDR3 is CASSPGTEETQYF. Here the CDR3 DNA reads TGTGCCAGCAGTCCCGGGACAGAAGAGACCCAGTACTTC.

The rearrangement joins TRBV27 to TRBJ2-7, with 12 bases identical to TRBD2. This CDR3 is built from 12 residues. Germline-derived CDR1 and CDR2 are MNHEY and SMNVEV (reference sequence). Trimming at V came to 6 bases and at J to 11 bases, leaving 5 bases not matched to a gene. The CDR3 sequence is CASRGTSGYEYF. CDR3 nucleotide sequence: TGTGCCAGCAGGGGGACTAGCGGGTATGAGTACTTC.

The sample holds a few counts of this clone. V gene TRBV19 combines with J gene TRBJ2-2; possible D gene TRBD1, 5 bases. The V and J ends lost 3 bases and 4 bases respectively, with 9 bases between them. The CDR3 totals 14 residues. Germline CDR1 LNHDA, CDR2 SQIVND (reference sequence). The CDR3 DNA follows: TGTGCCAGTAGTATGGCAGGGCCCACCGGGGAGCTGTTTTTT. This sequence encodes CASSMAGPTGELFF.

The rearrangement links TRBV27 to TRBJ2-1, with a tentative D call TRBD2 (5 bases). Trimming stripped 1 base from V and 8 bases from J, with 18 bases between. The CDR3 covers 16 residues. Germline V gene data show CDR1 as MNHEY and CDR2 as SMNVEV (reference sequence). The CDR3 region is CASSLFARPGGHEQFF. CDR3 coding DNA: TGTGCCAGCAGTTTATTCGCGAGACCGGGCGGGCATGAGCAGTTCTTC.

This chain uses TRBV7-2 with TRBJ1-4; perhaps TRBD1 as D (6 bases). V was shortened by 5 bases and J by 7 bases, with 26 bases between the two germline ends. Germline assignment: CDR1 SGHTA and CDR2 FQGNSA. The length of the CDR3 is 18 residues. DNA of the CDR3: TGTGCCAGCAGCCGACGGGCAGGGGCAAAATCTGTGGGTGAAAAACTGTTTTTT. Translation: CASSRRAGAKSVGEKLFF.

This clone has more than one count but fewer than ten. The chain uses TRBV11-2 and TRBJ2-7; 7 bases are a match to TRBD2. Germline V CDR1 and CDR2: SGHAT, FQNNGV. With V trimmed by 2 bases and J by 4 bases, 20 bases remained unmatched. CDR3 length: 19 amino acids. CDR3 loop: CASSLRTRSPSGRGYEQYF. DNA for the CDR3: TGTGCCAGCAGCTTAAGAACTCGGTCCCCGTCGGGGAGGGGTTACGAGCAGTACTTC.

This sequence joins TRBV28 and TRBJ1-5; 9 nucleotides align to TRBD1. Germline CDR1 reads MDHEN; CDR2 reads SYDVKM. V trimming: 5 bases; J trimming: 0 bases; junction bases outside the gene matches: 8. The CDR3 is 17 residues long. In DNA form, the CDR3 reads TGTGCCAGCAGTGTGGACAGGGGAAAGAATAGCAATCAGCCCCAGCATTTT. It specifies CASSVDRGKNSNQPQHF.

The table lists this clone with a few counts. This rearrangement joins TRBV7-2 to TRBJ2-7; TRBD2 agrees at 9 bases. The J segment lost 6 bases and the V segment lost 5 bases, leaving 8 bases of the junction unmatched. The germline V gene encodes CDR1 SGHTA and CDR2 FQGNSA. This CDR3 region has 14 residues. CDR3: CASSPPPLAGEQYF. Here the CDR3 DNA reads TGTGCCAGCAGCCCCCCCCCACTAGCGGGCGAGCAGTACTTC.

V and J are TRBV7-9 and TRBJ1-4; no clear D gene. Trimming shortened V by 5 bases and J by 3 bases, and 13 bases separated the two germline ends. The CDR3 runs to 15 residues. Germline V CDR1 and CDR2: SEHNR, FQNEAQ (reference sequence). CDR3 sequence (DNA): TGTGCCAGCAGCCCTAGGCCGGATCCTAATGAAAAACTGTTTTTT. The encoded protein is CASSPRPDPNEKLFF.

V gene TRBV27 combines with J gene TRBJ1-2; TRBD1 agrees at 8 bases. CDR1 and CDR2 (germline): MNHEY, SMNVEV (reference sequence). The CDR3 consists of 14 residues. The trim removed 8 bases at V and 10 bases at J, leaving 15 bases unmatched. For the CDR3, the DNA is TGTGCCAGCGGGGCCTCAGGGGGCGCGAAGGACTACACCTTC. This sequence encodes CASGASGGAKDYTF.

The chain recombines TRBV4-3 with TRBJ2-7, with TRBD1 matching 8 bases. Germline V CDR1 and CDR2: LGHNA, YSLEER. The CDR3 has 15 amino acids. Trimming removed 2 bases from V and 5 bases from J; junction bases left unmatched: 8. The CDR3 DNA reads as TGCGCCAGCAGCCAAAGACAGGGGAAGTTGGACGAGCAGTACTTC. Translation: CASSQRQGKLDEQYF.

This rearrangement joins TRBV7-2 to TRBJ1-1, with D possibly TRBD1 on 5 matching bases. The ends were cut back, 5 bases at V and 4 bases at J, with 20 bases in the middle. The CDR3 has 16 residues. Germline CDR1 is SGHTA and CDR2 is FQGNSA. CDR3: CASSPPRVDGGTEAFF. The CDR3 DNA is TGTGCCAGCAGCCCCCCCAGGGTGGATGGTGGCACTGAAGCTTTCTTT.